The 30 T cell receptor beta chains below all came from one sample that was sequenced in a study of T cell repertoires in cytomegalovirus infection. MiXCR, applied by TCRdb to the reads, yields one record per CDR3 protein. The sample lists a few hundred thousand distinct CDR3 sequences; about 26% were seen once. The sample consisted of PBMCs. These TCRs come from a human donor in good health (CMV status not recorded). Some clones in this sample may be carry-over from other donors' samples.

This clonotype was counted many times. The rearrangement joins TRBV7-2 to TRBJ2-1; 10 bases are shared with TRBD2. Germline trimming cut 8 bases from V and 3 bases from J; bases unmatched to any gene: 1. Germline V lookup: CDR1 SGHTA, CDR2 FQGNSA. This CDR3 is built from 13 residues. CDR3 nucleotides: TGTGCCAGCGGGACTAGCGACTACAATGAGCAGTTCTTC. Encoded protein: CASGTSDYNEQFF.

V and J are TRBV18 and TRBJ2-1; 8 positions match TRBD2. V lost 6 bases, J lost 0 bases, and 16 bases stayed unmatched. The CDR3 has 19 amino acids. The germline V gene has CDR1 KGHSH and CDR2 LQKENI. Written as DNA, the CDR3 is TGTGCCAGCTCGCCCAGAGATCGACTAGCGAAGAGCTCCTACAATGAGCAGTTCTTC. Translating it yields CASSPRDRLAKSSYNEQFF.

Notes on this clonotype: A much larger clone is a single base away; this may be a read error. V gene TRBV7-2 combines with J gene TRBJ2-3, with D perhaps TRBD1 or TRBD2 (6 bases each). From germline, CDR1 is SGHTA and CDR2 FQGNSA. The CDR3 sequence is 18 residues long. V was cut by 4 bases and J by 1 base, with 21 bases left in between. The CDR3 nucleotides read TGTGCCAGCAGCTGGCGGTTAGGTAGGGGGGACTGCACAGATACGCAGTATTTT. Translating it yields CASSWRLGRGDCTDTQYF.

A few counts support this clonotype. CDR3 in DNA: TGTGCCAGTAGACTTTTGGGTCAGATCAGTGGTGGCTACACCTTC. Translating gives CASRLLGQISGGYTF. The chain links TRBV19 to TRBJ1-2; D is unclear. The CDR3 is 15 amino acids. Germline V gives CDR1 LNHDA, CDR2 SQIVND (reference sequence). V was shortened by 6 bases and J by 7 bases, with 21 bases between the two germline ends.

This rearrangement joins TRBV24-1 to TRBJ1-1; 9 nucleotides agree with TRBD1. Per the germline V gene, CDR1 is KGHDR and CDR2 is SFDVKD. With V trimmed by 8 bases and J by 5 bases, 5 bases remained unmatched. This CDR3 comprises 13 residues. The CDR3 region has the DNA TGTGCCACCACACAGGGGGCTGGGACTGAAGCTTTCTTT. It encodes CATTQGAGTEAFF.

The chain recombines TRBV11-1 with TRBJ2-1, with TRBD2 matching over 13 bases. This CDR3 is 15 amino acids long. CDR1 is SGHAT, CDR2 FQDESV, per germline (reference sequence). V shed 6 bases, J shed 9 bases, and the junction held 8 bases outside the gene matches. CDR3 nucleotides: TGTGCCAGCAGGTCCCCGGGACTAGCGGGACGTGAGCAGTTCTTC. Its translation: CASRSPGLAGREQFF.

This clonotype came up a few times. The V gene is TRBV20-1, the J gene TRBJ2-3; TRBD2 matches at 12 bases. CDR3 size: 16 residues. J lost 4 bases, V lost 5 bases, and 10 bases had no gene match. Germline CDR1 reads DFQATT; CDR2 reads SNEGSKA (reference sequence). CDR3 coding DNA: TGCAGTGCTTCCCCAAGGACTAGCGGGACTGCAGATACGCAGTATTTT. This translates into CSASPRTSGTADTQYF.

The chain uses TRBV28 and TRBJ2-7; maybe TRBD1 (5 bases). The V end lost 6 bases, the J end lost 0 bases, and 12 bases lay between the germline ends. The CDR3 sequence is 14 residues long. Germline V CDR1 and CDR2: MDHEN, SYDVKM. The CDR3 spells CASSETGYSYEQYF. In DNA, the CDR3 is TGTGCCAGCAGCGAAACAGGCTACTCCTACGAGCAGTACTTC.

At least ten counts were recorded for this clonotype. V gene TRBV27 combines with J gene TRBJ2-3; TRBD2 agrees at 9 bases. After removal of 5 bases from V and 1 base from J, the junction contained 7 bases not matched to a gene. The germline gives CDR1 MNHEY, CDR2 SMNVEV (reference sequence). This CDR3 has 16 residues. Here the CDR3 DNA reads TGTGCCAGCAGTCCCCCGCGGGAGGGCGGCACAGATACGCAGTATTTT. Protein product: CASSPPREGGTDTQYF.

This clonotype has more than one count but fewer than ten. This chain links TRBV14 with TRBJ1-2, with D uncertain. The CDR3 contains 14 residues. Germline V gives CDR1 SGHDN, CDR2 FVKESK. Trimming stripped 0 bases from V and 8 bases from J, with 13 bases between. The CDR3 DNA sequence: TGTGCCAGCAGCCAAGAACGGCTCAGATCCGGCTACACCTTC. Translating gives CASSQERLRSGYTF.

This clonotype was observed a handful of times. CDR3 in DNA: TGTGCCACCCGACCAGGGGGGAATTCACCCCTCCACTTT. Its protein is CATRPGGNSPLHF. The chain joins TRBV6-5 to TRBJ1-6; 7 nucleotides line up with TRBD1. There are 13 residues in the CDR3. Looked up from germline, CDR1 is MNHEY and CDR2 is SVGAGI. The V and J ends lost 10 bases and 7 bases, in that order; junction bases with no gene match: 7.

This clonotype was counted at least ten times. The V call is TRBV7-2, the J call TRBJ1-1; no clear D. Per germline, CDR1 SGHTA and CDR2 FQGNSA. V was trimmed by 2 bases and J by 6 bases, leaving 13 bases between them. This CDR3 is 14 amino acids long. The chain's CDR3 is CASSLRVDWAEAFF. The CDR3 DNA reads TGTGCCAGCAGCTTACGGGTGGATTGGGCTGAAGCTTTCTTT. Variable domain in full (rest from reference TRBV7-2 and TRBJ1-1): GAGVSQSPSNKVTEKGKDVELRCDPISGHTALYWYRQSLGQGLEFLIYFQGNSAPDKSGLPSDRFSAERTGGSVSTLTIQRTQQEDSAVYLCASSLRVDWAEAFFGQGTRLTVV.

The chain is built from TRBV24-1 and TRBJ2-3; no clear D. V was pared by 4 bases and J by 2 bases, with 6 bases between. Per the germline V gene, CDR1 is KGHDR and CDR2 is SFDVKD. This CDR3 contains 13 residues. The DNA of the CDR3 is TGTGCCACCAGTGAACGCCACACAGATACGCAGTATTTT. Translating it yields CATSERHTDTQYF.

This clonotype has a handful of counts. V is TRBV5-5 and J is TRBJ1-5; 11 bases are a match to TRBD1. After removal of 5 bases from V and 6 bases from J, the junction contained 10 bases not matched to a gene. CDR3 length: 16 amino acids. The germline V gene has CDR1 SGHKS and CDR2 YYEKEE (reference sequence). CDR3 nucleotides: TGTGCCAGCAGTTTTCTGGGACAGGGGGGAGTTCAGCCCCAGCATTTT. Its protein product is CASSFLGQGGVQPQHF.

The chain carries TRBV7-6 and TRBJ2-1; D is undetermined. The V end lost 1 base, the J end lost 6 bases, and 10 bases lay between the germline ends. Germline assignment: CDR1 SGHVS and CDR2 FNYEAQ. This CDR3 contains 14 residues. The CDR3 DNA is TGTGCCAGCAGCTTAGTGAATTACGCCAATGAGCAGTTCTTC. It codes for CASSLVNYANEQFF. Looking up the rest from reference TRBV7-6 and TRBJ2-1 gives the full variable domain: GAGVSQSPRYKVTKRGQDVALRCDPISGHVSLYWYRQALGQGPEFLTYFNYEAQQDKSGLPNDRFSAERPEGSISTLTIQRTEQRDSAMYRCASSLVNYANEQFFGPGTRLTVL.

A few counts support this clonotype. This rearrangement joins TRBV4-2 to TRBJ2-5; TRBD2 agrees at 7 bases. The CDR3 loop spans 18 amino acids. Trimming cost V 0 bases and J 14 bases; bases outside gene matches: 24. Germline V CDR1 and CDR2: LGHNA, YNFKEQ. CDR3 coding DNA: TGTGCCAGCAGCCAAGAAGAAGGGAGCTTCTCGAGACCCCGGGGGGTCTACTTC. As protein: CASSQEEGSFSRPRGVYF.

On this clonotype: One junction end does not reproduce the germline sequence, and a read error may be involved. The rearrangement uses TRBV27 and TRBJ1-4; possibly TRBD1 for D (5 bases). CDR3 length: 14 residues. Germline V gives CDR1 MNHEY, CDR2 SMNVEV (reference sequence). Here the CDR3 reads CASSFAGTAKNLFF. The CDR3 DNA is TGTGCCAGCAGTTTTGCCGGGACGGCAAAAAATCTGTTTTTT. The whole variable domain, filled in from reference TRBV27 and TRBJ1-4, reads EAQVTQNPRYLITVTGKKLTVTCSQNMNHEYMSWYRQDPGLGLRQIYYSMNVEVTDKGDVPEGYKVSRKEKRNFPLILESPSPNQTSLYFCASSFAGTAKNLFFGSGTQLSVL.

This clonotype was seen repeatedly, ten times or more. Here the CDR3 reads CASSLIIGPKLPTNEKLFF. Here the CDR3 DNA reads TGTGCCAGCAGCTTAATTATCGGACCGAAGCTACCAACTAATGAAAAACTGTTTTTT. The chain uses TRBV7-8 and TRBJ1-4, with D unclear. There are 19 residues in the CDR3. Trimming pared 2 bases from V and 0 bases from J, leaving 19 bases between. The germline CDR1 and CDR2 sequences are SGHVS and FQNEAQ.

CDR3 amino acids: CASSQRVREGYGYTF. CDR3 DNA: TGCGCCAGCAGCCAACGGGTCAGGGAGGGCTATGGCTACACCTTC. The chain has TRBV4-1 and TRBJ1-2; D perhaps matches TRBD1 (5 bases). This CDR3 is built from 15 residues. Per germline, CDR1 MGHRA and CDR2 YSYEKL. The V gene lost 2 bases and the J gene lost 4 bases, with 14 bases spanning the gap.

This clonotype occurred many times. The V call is TRBV7-8, the J call TRBJ2-1, with no clear D. The V and J ends lost 5 bases and 9 bases respectively, with 14 bases between them. In germline, CDR1 is SGHVS, CDR2 FQNEAQ. CDR3 length: 13 residues. The CDR3 DNA is TGTGCCAGCAGCCTACCGGCCACGACTGAGCAGTTCTTC. It encodes CASSLPATTEQFF.

Turning to this clonotype: An end of the junction differs from the germline gene, which may be a read error. The genes are TRBV11-2 and TRBJ2-3; TRBD2 agrees at 10 bases. CDR3 size: 15 residues. Germline CDR1 and CDR2: SGHAT and FQNNGV. For the CDR3, the DNA is TGTGACAGCAGCCCCAGGACTAGCGGAAGAGATACGCAGTATTTT. This translates into CDSSPRTSGRDTQYF.

This sequence joins TRBV5-4 and TRBJ2-1, with TRBD2 matching over 7 bases. Per the germline V gene, CDR1 is SGHNT and CDR2 is YYREEE (reference sequence). V lost 4 bases, J lost 5 bases, and 12 bases stayed unmatched. The CDR3 runs to 16 residues. The CDR3 DNA sequence: TGTGCCAGCAGCCCCTACCCACGGGACTACCACAATGAGCAGTTCTTC. This sequence encodes CASSPYPRDYHNEQFF.

This chain connects TRBV7-6 to TRBJ2-2, with D unclear. The CDR3 runs to 16 residues. The germline CDR1 and CDR2 sequences are SGHVS and FNYEAQ. Deletions cut 2 bases from V and 6 bases from J, with 16 bases between. CDR3 sequence (DNA): TGTGCCAGCAGCTTAACAAAAGCCCTTAGGTCCGGGGAGCTGTTTTTT. This encodes CASSLTKALRSGELFF.

Turning to this clonotype: Germline is not matched at one junction end, which may reflect a read error. The rearrangement links TRBV12-3 or TRBV12-4 to TRBJ2-1; no firm D call. The length of the CDR3 is 13 residues. The CDR3 region is CASGFFYPNEQFF. The CDR3 DNA reads TGTGCCAGCGGTTTTTTCTACCCCAATGAGCAGTTCTTC.

This clonotype was seen a few times. The chain carries TRBV5-7 and TRBJ2-7, with 13 bases aligning to TRBD2. TRBV5-7 is treated as an ORF (open reading frame) with a function not yet certain. The CDR3 is 17 amino acids. The V gene end was trimmed by 3 bases and the J gene end by 6 bases; junction bases not matched to a gene: 12. The CDR3 nucleotides read TGTGCCAGCAGCTGGGGGACTAGCGGGATTCAATTGGGCGAGCAGTACGTC. It translates to CASSWGTSGIQLGEQYV.

This clonotype was found a few times. The chain uses TRBV11-2 and TRBJ2-5; TRBD2 agrees at 10 bases. CDR3 length: 15 amino acids. V was clipped by 2 bases and J by 5 bases; unmatched bases: 5. Germline V gene sequence: CDR1 SGHAT, CDR2 FQNNGV. The CDR3 sequence is CASSLPSGSIETQYF. Here the CDR3 DNA reads TGTGCCAGCAGCTTACCTAGCGGGAGTATTGAGACCCAGTACTTC.

The CDR3 sequence: CASSQEGRGQIYGYTF. In nucleotides, the CDR3 is TGCGCCAGCAGCCAAGAAGGTAGGGGACAGATCTATGGCTACACCTTC. V and J are TRBV4-3 and TRBJ1-2, with 7 bases aligning to TRBD1. This CDR3 has 16 residues. The junction had 8 bases not matched to a gene; V was cut back by 0 bases and J by 4 bases. Germline CDR1 is LGHNA and CDR2 is YSLEER.

The V and J genes are TRBV5-1 and TRBJ2-6; D is ambiguous. Germline V gene data show CDR1 as SGHRS and CDR2 as YFSETQ. Between the trimmed V and J ends, which lost 3 bases and 0 bases, there was a span of 7 bases. This CDR3 spans 15 amino acids. The CDR3 DNA follows: TGCGCCAGCAGCTCGCAAATCTCTGGGGCCAACGTCCTGACTTTC. Amino acid sequence: CASSSQISGANVLTF.

The rearrangement uses TRBV11-2 and TRBJ2-3; D unresolved. V shed 6 bases and J shed 2 bases, with 9 bases lying between them. Germline values: CDR1 SGHAT, CDR2 FQNNGV. The CDR3 has 13 amino acids. CDR3 sequence: CASSPSDTDTQYF. The DNA of the CDR3 is TGTGCCAGCAGTCCGAGCGACACAGATACGCAGTATTTT.

The rearrangement joins TRBV18 to TRBJ2-7; 7 nucleotides match TRBD1. The J segment lost 1 base and the V segment lost 0 bases, leaving 0 bases of the junction unmatched. Germline V lookup: CDR1 KGHSH, CDR2 LQKENI. The CDR3 is made up of 14 amino acids. CDR3 nucleotide sequence: TGTGCCAGCTCACCACCGGGACAGTCCTACGAGCAGTACGTC. Translation gives CASSPPGQSYEQYV.